The 26 T cell receptor beta chains reported below all come from one sample, sequenced in a study of response to subunit inactivated influenza vaccine (dated by TCRdb to 2017 to 2018). Preparation of the library involved RT-PCR. The listed sequencing device is Illumina HiSeq 2500. TCRdb reran the public reads through fastp at Q25 and MiXCR, keeping productive beta chains. Merged by CDR3 protein, the rows form single entries marked with the most common genes and DNA. For this sample the table gives some 800,000 distinct CDR3 sequences, of which about 20% were detected only once. Clones ranked in the top ten supply 10% to 13% of the sample. The sample consisted of PBMCs from blood, taken less than 6 days after vaccination. The receptor source for this set is a middle-aged man who received an inactivated influenza vaccine. Donor details come from another sample of the same person, matched by shared clones.

This clonotype was observed once. The chain has TRBV11-2 and TRBJ1-1; no clear D gene. The V and J ends lost 2 bases and 9 bases respectively, with 10 bases between them. The CDR3 extends over 12 amino acids. The germline V gene has CDR1 SGHAT and CDR2 FQNNGV. The CDR3 nucleotides read TGTGCCAGCAGCTTAAGTGGCTGGAAAGCTTTCTTT. Protein product: CASSLSGWKAFF. The full variable domain, rest sourced from reference TRBV11-2 and TRBJ1-1, is EAGVAQSPRYKIIEKRQSVAFWCNPISGHATLYWYQQILGQGPKLLIQFQNNGVVDDSQLPKDRFSAERLKGVDSTLKIQPAKLEDSAVYLCASSLSGWKAFFGQGTRLTVV.

This clonotype showed up just a few times. The chain carries TRBV7-9 and TRBJ2-7; D could derive from TRBD1 or TRBD2 (5 bases each). The CDR3 covers 15 residues. Trimming took off 5 bases at V and 3 bases at J, with 17 bases between the two ends. Germline V gives CDR1 SEHNR, CDR2 FQNEAQ (reference sequence). CDR3 sequence reads: CASSPRDGSYYEQYF. CDR3 nucleotides: TGTGCCAGCAGCCCCCGGGACGGATCATACTACGAGCAGTACTTC.

This clonotype was detected many times. V gene TRBV5-1 combines with J gene TRBJ2-1; no reliable D call. The CDR3 contains 15 residues. CDR1 is SGHRS and CDR2 is YFSETQ in the germline V gene. Trimming took 0 bases from V and 0 from J, leaving 7 bases between them. The CDR3 sequence: CASSLATSSYNEQFF. DNA of the CDR3: TGCGCCAGCAGCTTGGCCACCTCCTCCTACAATGAGCAGTTCTTC.

This chain uses TRBV13 with TRBJ2-2, with 7 bases aligning to TRBD2. In germline, CDR1 is PRHDT, CDR2 FYEKMQ (reference sequence). The CDR3 spans 14 residues. V lost 6 bases, J lost 3 bases, and 4 bases stayed unmatched. For the CDR3, the DNA is TGTGCCAGCAGGGCGGGGGTCTACACCGGGGAGCTGTTTTTT. Protein product: CASRAGVYTGELFF.

The rearrangement uses TRBV7-2 and TRBJ2-7; TRBD1 or TRBD2 may be the D gene (5 bases each). This CDR3 is built from 14 residues. Germline V gives CDR1 SGHTA, CDR2 FQGNSA. The V end lost 5 bases, the J end lost 2 bases, and 13 bases lay between the germline ends. CDR3 residues: CASSLGTHTYEQYF. The CDR3 DNA reads as TGTGCCAGCAGCCTTGGGACGCACACCTACGAGCAGTACTTC.

The J gene is TRBJ2-5, the V gene TRBV6-2 or TRBV6-3; no reliable D call. With 2 bases removed from V and 4 bases from J, the gap between germline ends came to 8 bases. Germline CDR1 and CDR2: MNHEY and SVGEGT. The CDR3 sequence is 13 residues long. The CDR3 region has the DNA TGTGCCAGCAGTTACATGGACCGAGAGACCCAGTACTTC. As protein: CASSYMDRETQYF.

The rearrangement joins TRBV25-1 to TRBJ2-2; unclear D gene. The CDR3 is made up of 13 amino acids. V was clipped by 0 bases and J by 8 bases, with 7 bases between them. Germline-derived CDR1 and CDR2 are MGHDK and SYGVNS. CDR3 loop: CASSEYAEGELFF. DNA of the CDR3: TGTGCCAGCAGTGAATACGCCGAAGGGGAGCTGTTTTTT.

In this sample, this clonotype turned up many times. CDR3 in amino acids: CAISESAGIYNSPLHF. The CDR3 region has the DNA TGTGCCATCAGTGAGTCGGCGGGCATCTATAATTCACCCCTCCACTTT. The chain joins TRBV10-3 to TRBJ1-6; D remains ambiguous. The CDR3 covers 16 residues. V was cut by 0 bases and J by 3 bases, with 9 bases left in between. Germline V gene lookup returns CDR1 ENHRY and CDR2 SYGVKD.

This clonotype was picked up a small number of times. The J gene is TRBJ2-3, the V gene TRBV7-8; 8 nucleotides agree with TRBD1. Trimming took 5 bases from V and 2 from J; bases not matched to a gene: 9. This CDR3 has 16 residues. Germline V gives CDR1 SGHVS, CDR2 FQNEAQ. In DNA form, the CDR3 reads TGTGCCAGCAGCCAATCGGCGGGACAGGTCACAGATACGCAGTATTTT. It yields the protein CASSQSAGQVTDTQYF.

This clonotype was found many times. V and J are TRBV5-1 and TRBJ2-7; 9 bases are shared with TRBD1. This CDR3 contains 14 residues. The germline V gene has CDR1 SGHRS and CDR2 YFSETQ. Trimming removed 5 bases from V and 0 bases from J; junction bases left unmatched: 3. The CDR3 sequence is CASSLQGASYEQYF. CDR3 DNA sequence: TGCGCCAGCAGTTTACAGGGGGCCTCCTACGAGCAGTACTTC.

This clonotype has more than one count but fewer than ten. The chain joins TRBV20-1 to TRBJ2-4, with TRBD2 identical over 11 bases. After removal of 1 base from V and 7 bases from J, the junction contained 9 bases not matched to a gene. The CDR3 runs 16 residues. Germline V gene data show CDR1 as DFQATT and CDR2 as SNEGSKA (reference sequence). The CDR3 nucleotides read TGCAGTGCTAGAGCCTCACCCCTAGCGGGAGGCAACATTCAGTACTTC. Translation: CSARASPLAGGNIQYF.

This sequence joins TRBV5-8 and TRBJ2-1; D ambiguous. Germline values: CDR1 SGHTS, CDR2 YDEGEE. This CDR3 is built from 15 residues. V was trimmed by 0 bases and J by 5 bases, leaving 12 bases between them. This CDR3 is CASSLAPSTHNEQFF. CDR3 DNA: TGTGCCAGCAGCTTGGCCCCTAGTACCCACAATGAGCAGTTCTTC.

This clonotype was seen a few times. The chain carries TRBV2 and TRBJ2-6; 10 bases are shared with TRBD1. This CDR3 contains 16 residues. V shed 7 bases, J shed 2 bases, and the junction held 5 bases outside the gene matches. The germline gives CDR1 SNHLY, CDR2 FYNNEI. CDR3 protein: CASTRGQGAGANVLTF. The DNA of the CDR3 is TGTGCCAGCACTAGAGGACAGGGGGCTGGGGCCAACGTCCTGACTTTC.

The rearrangement links TRBV11-1 to TRBJ2-2, with a weak D call TRBD2 (5 bases). CDR3 length: 18 residues. Trimming pared 2 bases from V and 4 bases from J, leaving 20 bases between. CDR1 and CDR2 (germline): SGHAT, FQDESV (reference sequence). CDR3 sequence: CASSLSPLRGSSTGELFF. For the CDR3, the DNA is TGTGCCAGCAGCTTAAGCCCACTCCGGGGAAGTAGCACCGGGGAGCTGTTTTTT.

This clonotype has only a few counts. DNA for the CDR3: TGCAGTGCTAGAGCGGACGGAAATCAGCCCCAGCATTTT. It encodes CSARADGNQPQHF. The chain links TRBV20-1 to TRBJ1-5; unclear D gene. The CDR3 covers 13 residues. Per the germline V gene, CDR1 is DFQATT and CDR2 is SNEGSKA (reference sequence). Trimming left V 1 base short and J 4 bases short, with 8 bases between.

The genes are TRBV7-2 and TRBJ2-2, with D tentatively TRBD2 (6 bases). The germline V gene encodes CDR1 SGHTA and CDR2 FQGNSA. V lost 4 bases, J lost 2 bases, and 8 bases lay in between. There are 14 residues in the CDR3. CDR3 loop: CASSWGVNTGELFF. As DNA, the CDR3 is TGTGCCAGCAGCTGGGGGGTCAACACCGGGGAGCTGTTTTTT.

The chain uses TRBV7-2 and TRBJ2-3; no reliable D call. CDR1 is SGHTA, CDR2 FQGNSA, per germline. Trimming stripped 5 bases from V and 2 bases from J, with 8 bases between. The CDR3 loop spans 13 amino acids. This CDR3 reads CASSVQITDTQYF. The CDR3, as DNA: TGTGCCAGCAGCGTACAAATCACAGATACGCAGTATTTT. The variable domain in full, completed from reference TRBV7-2 and TRBJ2-3, reads GAGVSQSPSNKVTEKGKDVELRCDPISGHTALYWYRQSLGQGLEFLIYFQGNSAPDKSGLPSDRFSAERTGGSVSTLTIQRTQQEDSAVYLCASSVQITDTQYFGPGTRLTVL.

The rearrangement joins TRBV12-3 or TRBV12-4 to TRBJ2-1, with 13 bases aligning to TRBD2. Trimming cost V 5 bases and J 6 bases; bases outside gene matches: 7. The CDR3 runs to 16 residues. The DNA of the CDR3 is TGTGCCAGCAGTCAGACTAGCGGGAGGTCAGGCAATGAGCAGTTCTTC. It codes for CASSQTSGRSGNEQFF.

This chain links TRBV3-1 with TRBJ1-6; D is undetermined. Germline CDR1 is LGHDT and CDR2 is YNNKEL (reference sequence). The germline V and J ends were trimmed by 0 bases and 7 bases, with 10 bases remaining between them. The CDR3 runs to 15 residues. The CDR3 bases are TGTGCCAGCAGCCAAGATCAACTGCTCAATTCACCCCTCCACTTT. This encodes CASSQDQLLNSPLHF.

There are a few counts of this clonotype. The chain is built from TRBV7-9 and TRBJ2-3; no firm D call. The CDR3 is 13 amino acids. Looked up from germline, CDR1 is SEHNR and CDR2 is FQNEAQ (reference sequence). Trimming removed 6 bases from V and 6 bases from J, with 13 bases in between. The CDR3 sequence is CASSQPPADTQYF. CDR3 in DNA: TGTGCCAGCAGTCAACCACCGGCGGATACGCAGTATTTT.

This clonotype was detected only a few times. The chain joins TRBV7-2 to TRBJ1-2; D gene uncertain. Trimming removed 1 base from V and 4 bases from J, with 16 bases in between. CDR1 is SGHTA, CDR2 FQGNSA, per germline. The CDR3 extends over 16 amino acids. The CDR3: CASSLVQVAGSYGYTF. CDR3 DNA sequence: TGTGCCAGCAGCTTAGTTCAGGTGGCGGGGAGCTATGGCTACACCTTC. Full variable domain (remainder filled in from reference TRBV7-2 and TRBJ1-2): GAGVSQSPSNKVTEKGKDVELRCDPISGHTALYWYRQSLGQGLEFLIYFQGNSAPDKSGLPSDRFSAERTGGSVSTLTIQRTQQEDSAVYLCASSLVQVAGSYGYTFGSGTRLTVV.

This chain connects TRBV5-1 to TRBJ2-1; D is possibly TRBD2 (5 bases). CDR3 length: 17 amino acids. CDR1 is SGHRS and CDR2 is YFSETQ in the germline V gene. V lost 2 bases and J 4 bases, leaving 19 bases between the germline ends. CDR3 coding DNA: TGCGCCAGCAGCTTAACTAGACATCTAACCGGGTACAATGAGCAGTTCTTC. Translating it yields CASSLTRHLTGYNEQFF.

This clonotype was picked up many times. The V and J genes are TRBV4-1 and TRBJ2-5, with TRBD2 as a possible D gene (6 bases). The length of the CDR3 is 15 residues. The ends were cut back, 0 bases at V and 6 bases at J, with 14 bases in the middle. CDR1 is MGHRA and CDR2 is YSYEKL in the germline V gene. CDR3 coding DNA: TGCGCCAGCAGCCAAGATTCTAATAGCGGAAAGACCCAGTACTTC. This encodes CASSQDSNSGKTQYF.

A few counts support this clonotype. The V and J genes are TRBV6-1 and TRBJ2-7; 7 bases map to TRBD1. This CDR3 has 11 residues. The V gene's germline CDR1 is MNHNS and CDR2 SASEGT. Losses at the gene ends were 6 bases for V and 10 bases for J; bases not matched to a gene: 6. CDR3: CASRRDSSQYF. The CDR3 DNA sequence: TGTGCCAGCAGGAGGGACAGTTCCCAGTACTTC.

The chain has TRBV20-1 and TRBJ1-5; D may be TRBD1 (5 bases). Germline CDR1 DFQATT, CDR2 SNEGSKA (reference sequence). The CDR3 has 13 residues. Trimming took 2 bases from V and 6 from J, leaving 11 bases between them. CDR3 DNA: TGCAGTGCTAGATGGCAGGGAGGTCAGCCCCAGCATTTT. It is translated as CSARWQGGQPQHF.

This clonotype was counted only a few times. The chain couples TRBV5-5 to TRBJ2-3; no reliable D call. Germline V CDR1 and CDR2: SGHKS, YYEKEE (reference sequence). The ends were cut back, 4 bases at V and 2 bases at J, with 8 bases in the middle. The length of the CDR3 is 13 residues. The CDR3 here is CASSVEFTDTQYF. CDR3 nucleotide sequence: TGTGCCAGCAGCGTGGAATTCACAGATACGCAGTATTTT.